Included here is one T cell receptor (beta chain) sequence, with context. Under the authors' procedure: Estimation of nucleated cell counts was performed using reference gene primer amplification. Sequencing was performed with immunoSEQ multiplex PCR; in TCRdb, only in-frame clones are kept and a portion is missing. Clonal size and the V and J genes are those of that table, whereas D and trimming came from the DNA. This table holds tens of thousands of clones, roughly 80% found once. This sample was taken from a study of blood T cell repertoires in COVID-19. Study at large: Sites in the United States, Italy and Spain provided acute and convalescent COVID-19 samples. The analysed material was cDNA or gDNA that came from T cells, B-cell-depleted T cells, or PBMCs.

The sequence was collected from a woman aged 70-85 years with acute or convalescent COVID-19. The specimen was peripheral blood.

Here the CDR3 reads CAWSVSPLHSGTEAFF. The CDR3 nucleotides read TGTGCCTGGAGTGTCTCGCCCCTGCACAGCGGCACTGAAGCTTTCTTT. The J gene is TRBJ1-1, the V gene TRBV30; D is unresolved. CDR1 is GTSNPN, CDR2 SVGIG, per germline (reference sequence). The CDR3 sequence is 16 residues long. The germline V and J ends were trimmed by 0 bases and 4 bases, with 18 bases remaining between them.